This T cell receptor beta chain was sequenced during a study of T cells in Graves' hyperthyroidism and ophthalmopathy. Looked up from germline, CDR1 is LGHDT and CDR2 is YNNKEL (reference sequence). V was pared by 0 bases and J by 3 bases, with 8 bases between. The CDR3 is 14 residues long. This clonotype was seen at least ten times. Individuals with ophthalmopathy presented a Clinical Activity Score of at least 3, a NOSPECS grade of at least 4 and a duration under 3 months. PBMCs were obtained from 7.5 to 10 ml fresh peripheral blood. Researchers took RNA transcripts and amplified the TCR beta CDR3 regions from them. First-round RT-PCR of the TCR CDR3 relied on the HTBI primer set. TCRdb reanalysed the multiplex PCR reads using MiXCR and keeps one entry per CDR3 protein. The sample records hundreds of thousands of distinct CDR3 sequences, roughly 15% being singletons.

The chain joins TRBV3-1 to TRBJ1-1, with D possibly TRBD1 on 6 matching bases. This receptor was identified in a young man with Graves' ophthalmopathy. Sample: blood. CDR3 bases: TGTGCCAGCAGCCAAGACTCAGGGGACACTGAAGCTTTCTTT. Protein sequence: CASSQDSGDTEAFF. The complete variable domain, with remaining parts taken from reference TRBV3-1 and TRBJ1-1, reads DTAVSQTPKYLVTQMGNDKSIKCEQNLGHDTMYWYKQDSKKFLKIMFSYNNKELIINETVPNRFSPKSPDKAHLNLHINSLELGDSAVYFCASSQDSGDTEAFFGQGTRLTVV.